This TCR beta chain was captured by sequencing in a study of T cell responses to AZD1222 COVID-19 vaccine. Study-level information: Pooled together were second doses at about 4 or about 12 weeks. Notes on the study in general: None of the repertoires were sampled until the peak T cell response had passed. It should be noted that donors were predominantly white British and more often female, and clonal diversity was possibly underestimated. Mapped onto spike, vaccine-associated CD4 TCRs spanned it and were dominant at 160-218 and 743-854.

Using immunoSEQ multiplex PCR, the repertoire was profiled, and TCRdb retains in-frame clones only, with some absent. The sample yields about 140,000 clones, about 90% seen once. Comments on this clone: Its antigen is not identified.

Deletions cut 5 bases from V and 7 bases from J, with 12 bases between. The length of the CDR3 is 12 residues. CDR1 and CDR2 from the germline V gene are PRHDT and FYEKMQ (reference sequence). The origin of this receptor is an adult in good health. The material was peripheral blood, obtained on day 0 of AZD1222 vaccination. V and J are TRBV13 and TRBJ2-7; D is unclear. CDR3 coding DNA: TGTGCCAGCAGCACCTCCGGGCAGGAGCAGTACTTC. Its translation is CASSTSGQEQYF.